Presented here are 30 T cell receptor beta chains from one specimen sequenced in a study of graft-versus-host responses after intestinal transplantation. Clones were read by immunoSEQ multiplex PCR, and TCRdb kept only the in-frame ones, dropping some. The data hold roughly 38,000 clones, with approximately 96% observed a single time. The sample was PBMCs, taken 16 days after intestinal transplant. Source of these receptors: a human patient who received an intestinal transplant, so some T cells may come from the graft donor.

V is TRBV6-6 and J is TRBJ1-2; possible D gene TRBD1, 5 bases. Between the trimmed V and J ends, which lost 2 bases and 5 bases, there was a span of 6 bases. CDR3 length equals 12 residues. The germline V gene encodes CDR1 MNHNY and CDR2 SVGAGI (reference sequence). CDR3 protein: CASSYRGYGYTF. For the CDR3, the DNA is TGTGCCAGCAGTTACAGGGGATATGGCTACACCTTC.

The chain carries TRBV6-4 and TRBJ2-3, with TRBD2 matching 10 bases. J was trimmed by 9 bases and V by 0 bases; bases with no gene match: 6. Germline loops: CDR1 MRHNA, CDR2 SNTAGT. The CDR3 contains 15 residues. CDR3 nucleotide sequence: TGTGCCAGCAGTGACTCAGGGCTAGCGGGAGCAACGCAGTATTTT. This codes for CASSDSGLAGATQYF.

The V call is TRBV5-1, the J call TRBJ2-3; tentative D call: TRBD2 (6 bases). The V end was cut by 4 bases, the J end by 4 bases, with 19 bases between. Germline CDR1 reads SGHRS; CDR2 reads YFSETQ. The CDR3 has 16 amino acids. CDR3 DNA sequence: TGCGCCAGCAGCACCAGAAAACTAGCTGCGGCAGATACGCAGTATTTT. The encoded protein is CASSTRKLAAADTQYF.

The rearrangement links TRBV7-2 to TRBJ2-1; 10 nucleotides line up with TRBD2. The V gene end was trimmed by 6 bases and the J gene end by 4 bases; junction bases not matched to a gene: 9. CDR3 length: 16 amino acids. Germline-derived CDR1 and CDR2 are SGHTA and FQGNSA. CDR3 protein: CASSRPGTSVYNEQFF. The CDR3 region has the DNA TGTGCCAGCAGTCGACCCGGGACTAGCGTTTACAATGAGCAGTTCTTC.

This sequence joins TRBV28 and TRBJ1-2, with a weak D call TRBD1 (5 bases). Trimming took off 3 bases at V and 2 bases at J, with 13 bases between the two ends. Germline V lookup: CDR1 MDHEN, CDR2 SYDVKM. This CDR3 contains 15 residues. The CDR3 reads CASSFRGLHNYGYTF. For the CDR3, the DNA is TGTGCCAGCAGTTTCCGGGGGTTACACAACTATGGCTACACCTTC.

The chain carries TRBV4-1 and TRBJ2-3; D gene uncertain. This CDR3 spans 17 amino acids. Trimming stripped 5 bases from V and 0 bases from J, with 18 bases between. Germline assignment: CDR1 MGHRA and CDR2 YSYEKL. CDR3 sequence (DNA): TGCGCCAGCAGCTACTCGAATAGGGAAGTTAGCACAGATACGCAGTATTTT. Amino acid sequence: CASSYSNREVSTDTQYF.

The DNA of the CDR3 is TGTGCCAGCAGCTTCCAGGGAGTCGAGCGCACAGATACGCAGTATTTT. Its protein is CASSFQGVERTDTQYF. The chain recombines TRBV9 with TRBJ2-3; D is possibly TRBD1 or TRBD2 (5 bases each). Germline V gives CDR1 SGDLS, CDR2 YYNGEE. V shed 4 bases and J shed 1 base, with 16 bases lying between them. The CDR3 spans 16 residues. The variable domain in full, completed from reference TRBV9 and TRBJ2-3, reads DSGVTQTPKHLITATGQRVTLRCSPRSGDLSVYWYQQSLDQGLQFLIQYYNGEERAKGNILERFSAQQFPDLHSELNLSSLELGDSALYFCASSFQGVERTDTQYFGPGTRLTVL.

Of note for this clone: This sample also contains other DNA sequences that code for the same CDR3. The CDR3 loop reads CASIPGGSTEAFF. DNA for the CDR3: TGTGCCAGTATCCCGGGGGGGTCCACTGAAGCTTTCTTT. The chain employs TRBV19 and TRBJ1-1, with D tentatively TRBD1 (5 bases). The CDR3 has 13 residues. Germline values: CDR1 LNHDA, CDR2 SQIVND (reference sequence). V was shortened by 7 bases and J by 4 bases, with 13 bases between the two germline ends.

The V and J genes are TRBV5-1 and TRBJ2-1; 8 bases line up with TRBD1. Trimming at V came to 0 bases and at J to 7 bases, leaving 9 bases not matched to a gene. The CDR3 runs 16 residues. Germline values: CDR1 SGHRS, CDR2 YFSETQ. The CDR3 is CASSLGGTGLWNEQFF. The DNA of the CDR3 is TGCGCCAGCAGCTTGGGTGGGACAGGCTTATGGAATGAGCAGTTCTTC.

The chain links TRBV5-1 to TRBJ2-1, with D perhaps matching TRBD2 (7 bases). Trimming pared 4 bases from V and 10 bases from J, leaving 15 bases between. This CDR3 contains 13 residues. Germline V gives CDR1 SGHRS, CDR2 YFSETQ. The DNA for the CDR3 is TGCGCCAGCAGCCGGAGGGGGGAGGGAGAGCAGTTCTTC. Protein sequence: CASSRRGEGEQFF.

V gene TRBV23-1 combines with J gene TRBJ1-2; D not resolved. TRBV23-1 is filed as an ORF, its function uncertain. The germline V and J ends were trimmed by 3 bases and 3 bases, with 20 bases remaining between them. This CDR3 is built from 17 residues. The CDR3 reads CASSHTRWPSRYYGYTF. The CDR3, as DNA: TGCGCCAGCAGTCACACCCGGTGGCCCTCACGCTACTATGGCTACACCTTC.

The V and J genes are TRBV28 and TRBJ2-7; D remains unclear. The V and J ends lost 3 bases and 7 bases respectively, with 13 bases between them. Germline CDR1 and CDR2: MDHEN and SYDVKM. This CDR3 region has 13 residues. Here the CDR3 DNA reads TGTGCCAGCAGTTTTGTGAGGTCTGAAGAGCAGTACTTC. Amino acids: CASSFVRSEEQYF.

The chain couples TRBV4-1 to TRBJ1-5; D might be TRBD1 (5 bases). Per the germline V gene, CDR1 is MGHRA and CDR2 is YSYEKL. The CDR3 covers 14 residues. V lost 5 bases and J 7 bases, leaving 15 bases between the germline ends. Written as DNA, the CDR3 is TGCGCCAGCAGCGCCCTTTGGGGGGGGCAGCCCCAGCATTTT. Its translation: CASSALWGGQPQHF.

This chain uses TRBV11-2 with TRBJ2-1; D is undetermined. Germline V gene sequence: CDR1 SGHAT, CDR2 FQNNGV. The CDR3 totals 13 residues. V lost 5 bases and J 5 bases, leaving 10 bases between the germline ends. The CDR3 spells CASSPVRDNEQFF. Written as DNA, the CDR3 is TGTGCCAGCAGCCCGGTACGAGACAATGAGCAGTTCTTC.

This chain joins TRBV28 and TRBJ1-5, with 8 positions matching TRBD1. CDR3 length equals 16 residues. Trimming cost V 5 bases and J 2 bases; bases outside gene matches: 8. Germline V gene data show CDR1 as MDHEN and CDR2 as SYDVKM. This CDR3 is CASSPPGGGGNQPQHF. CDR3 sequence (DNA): TGTGCCAGCAGTCCCCCAGGGGGCGGGGGCAATCAGCCCCAGCATTTT.

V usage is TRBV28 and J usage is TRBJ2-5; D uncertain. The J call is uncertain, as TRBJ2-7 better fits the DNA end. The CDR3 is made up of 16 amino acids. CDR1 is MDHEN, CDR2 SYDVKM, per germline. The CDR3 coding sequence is TGTGCCAGCAGTTTCGACCCGAAGGCAGGCCGCTACGAGCAGTACTTC. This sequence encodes CASSFDPKAGRYEQYF.

As DNA, the CDR3 is TGTGCCAGCAGCTTAGGGGGTAATAAGGCATACGAGCAGTACTTC. Residues: CASSLGGNKAYEQYF. This sequence joins TRBV11-2 and TRBJ2-5; D not resolved. Near its end, the DNA agrees better with TRBJ2-7, so the J call may be wrong. Germline-derived CDR1 and CDR2 are SGHAT and FQNNGV. The CDR3 contains 15 residues.

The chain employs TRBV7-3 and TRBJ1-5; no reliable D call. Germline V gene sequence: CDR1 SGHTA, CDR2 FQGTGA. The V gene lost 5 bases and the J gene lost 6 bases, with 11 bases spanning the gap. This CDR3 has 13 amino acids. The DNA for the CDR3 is TGTGCCAGCAGCCTCGCCGGGAGTCAGCCCCAGCATTTT. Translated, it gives CASSLAGSQPQHF.

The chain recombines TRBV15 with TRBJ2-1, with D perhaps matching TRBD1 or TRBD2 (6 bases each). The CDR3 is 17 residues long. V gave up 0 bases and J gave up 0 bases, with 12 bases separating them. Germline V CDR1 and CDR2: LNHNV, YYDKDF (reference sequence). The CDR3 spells CATSREGAGSSYNEQFF. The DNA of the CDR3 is TGTGCCACCAGCAGAGAGGGGGCGGGGAGCTCCTACAATGAGCAGTTCTTC.

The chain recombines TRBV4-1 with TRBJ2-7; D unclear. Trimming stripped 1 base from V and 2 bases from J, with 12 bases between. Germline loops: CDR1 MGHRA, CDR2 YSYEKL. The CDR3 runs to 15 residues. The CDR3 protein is CASSQGASEAYEQYF. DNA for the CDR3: TGCGCCAGCAGCCAAGGGGCTAGTGAGGCCTACGAGCAGTACTTC.

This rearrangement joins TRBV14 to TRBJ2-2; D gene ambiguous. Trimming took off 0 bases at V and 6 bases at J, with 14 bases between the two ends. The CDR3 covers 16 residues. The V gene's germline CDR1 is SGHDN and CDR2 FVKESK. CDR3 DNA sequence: TGTGCCAGCAGCCAAGATAGTAACGCGGCCCCCGGGGAGCTGTTTTTT. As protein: CASSQDSNAAPGELFF. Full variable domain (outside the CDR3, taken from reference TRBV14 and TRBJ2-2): EAGVTQFPSHSVIEKGQTVTLRCDPISGHDNLYWYRRVMGKEIKFLLHFVKESKQDESGMPNNRFLAERTGGTYSTLKVQPAELEDSGVYFCASSQDSNAAPGELFFGEGSRLTVL.

Here the CDR3 DNA reads TGTGCCAGTAGTAGTAGGACAGGGGGCATCAATCAGCCCCAGCATTTT. Amino acids: CASSSRTGGINQPQHF. The V gene is TRBV19, the J gene TRBJ1-5, with 11 bases matching TRBD1. The CDR3 runs to 16 residues. Germline V CDR1 and CDR2: LNHDA, SQIVND (reference sequence). The trim removed 4 bases at V and 3 bases at J, leaving 5 bases unmatched.

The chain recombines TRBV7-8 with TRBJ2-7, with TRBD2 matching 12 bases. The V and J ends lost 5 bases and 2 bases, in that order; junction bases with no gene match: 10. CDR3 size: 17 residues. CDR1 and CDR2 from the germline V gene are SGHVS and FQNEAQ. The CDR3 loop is CASSLGLAGRGTYEQYF. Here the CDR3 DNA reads TGTGCCAGCAGCCTAGGACTAGCGGGAAGGGGAACCTACGAGCAGTACTTC. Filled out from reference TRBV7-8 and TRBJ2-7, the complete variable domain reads GAGVSQSPRYKVAKRGQDVALRCDPISGHVSLFWYQQALGQGPEFLTYFQNEAQLDKSGLPSDRFFAERPEGSVSTLKIQRTQQEDSAVYLCASSLGLAGRGTYEQYFGPGTRLTVT.

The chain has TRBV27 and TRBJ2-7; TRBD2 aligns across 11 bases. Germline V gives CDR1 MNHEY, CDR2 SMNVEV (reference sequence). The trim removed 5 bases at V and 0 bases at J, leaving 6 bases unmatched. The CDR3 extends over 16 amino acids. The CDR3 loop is CASSPGLAVPSYEQYF. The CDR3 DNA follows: TGTGCCAGCAGTCCGGGACTAGCGGTACCCTCCTACGAGCAGTACTTC.

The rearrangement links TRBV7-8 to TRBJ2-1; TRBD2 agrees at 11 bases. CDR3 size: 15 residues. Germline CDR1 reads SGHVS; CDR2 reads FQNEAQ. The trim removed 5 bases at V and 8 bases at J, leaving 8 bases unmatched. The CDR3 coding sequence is TGTGCCAGCAGCCCTCCACTAGCGGGAGAATATGAGCAGTTCTTC. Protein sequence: CASSPPLAGEYEQFF. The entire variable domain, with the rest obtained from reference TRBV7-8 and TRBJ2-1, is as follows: GAGVSQSPRYKVAKRGQDVALRCDPISGHVSLFWYQQALGQGPEFLTYFQNEAQLDKSGLPSDRFFAERPEGSVSTLKIQRTQQEDSAVYLCASSPPLAGEYEQFFGPGTRLTVL.

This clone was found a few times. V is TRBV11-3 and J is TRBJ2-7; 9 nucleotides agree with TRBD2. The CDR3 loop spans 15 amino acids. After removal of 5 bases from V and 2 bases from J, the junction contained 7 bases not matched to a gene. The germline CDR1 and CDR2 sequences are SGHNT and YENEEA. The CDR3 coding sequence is TGTGCCAGCAGCCAAATGACTAGCGGTACCTACGAGCAGTACTTC. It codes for CASSQMTSGTYEQYF. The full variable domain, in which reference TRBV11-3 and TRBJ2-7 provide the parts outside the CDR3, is EAGVVQSPRYKIIEKKQPVAFWCNPISGHNTLYWYLQNLGQGPELLIRYENEEAVDDSQLPKDRFSAERLKGVDSTLKIQPAELGDSAVYLCASSQMTSGTYEQYFGPGTRLTVT.

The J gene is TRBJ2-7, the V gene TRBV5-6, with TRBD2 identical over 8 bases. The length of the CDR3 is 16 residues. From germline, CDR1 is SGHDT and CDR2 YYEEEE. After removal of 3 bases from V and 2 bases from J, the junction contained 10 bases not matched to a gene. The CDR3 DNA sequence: TGTGCCAGCAGCTACGGATCGCGGGAGGTACCCTACGAGCAGTACTTC. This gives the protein CASSYGSREVPYEQYF.

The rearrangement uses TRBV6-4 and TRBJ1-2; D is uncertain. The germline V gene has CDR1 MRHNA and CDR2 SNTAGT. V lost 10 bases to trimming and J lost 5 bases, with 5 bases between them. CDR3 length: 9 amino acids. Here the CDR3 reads CATGYGYTF. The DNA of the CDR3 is TGTGCCACCGGATATGGCTACACCTTC.

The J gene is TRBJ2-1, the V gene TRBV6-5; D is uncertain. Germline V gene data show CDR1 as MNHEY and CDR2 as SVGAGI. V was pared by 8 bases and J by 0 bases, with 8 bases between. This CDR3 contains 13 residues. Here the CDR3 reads CASGDSSYNEQFF. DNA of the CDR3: TGTGCCAGCGGTGATAGCTCCTACAATGAGCAGTTCTTC.

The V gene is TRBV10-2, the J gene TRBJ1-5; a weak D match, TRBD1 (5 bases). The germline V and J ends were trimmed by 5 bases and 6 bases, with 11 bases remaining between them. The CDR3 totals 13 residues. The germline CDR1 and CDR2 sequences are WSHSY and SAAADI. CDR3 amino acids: CASSTGRGQPQHF. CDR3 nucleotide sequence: TGCGCCAGCAGTACCGGGAGGGGTCAGCCCCAGCATTTT.